The source of this T cell receptor beta chain is a study of blood T cell repertoires in COVID-19. In the study overall: Samples came from the United States, Italy and Spain, spanning acute and convalescent COVID-19. PBMCs, B-cell-depleted T cells, or T cells were the source of the cDNA or gDNA that made up the material.

The CDR3 covers 14 residues. The V and J ends lost 5 bases and 5 bases respectively, with 18 bases between them. Germline V gene sequence: CDR1 SQVTM, CDR2 ANQGSEA. How the authors handled the data: From reference gene primer amplification, estimates of nucleated cell counts were derived. Assay: immunoSEQ multiplex PCR; the TCRdb copy retains only in-frame clones and omits some. That table furnishes V, J and clone size, whereas the DNA furnished D and trimming. The data contain 95,000 to 150,000 clones, 55% to 75% of them singletons. The sequence came from a human donor with acute or convalescent COVID-19. The donor label of this sample is uncertain. The rearrangement uses TRBV29-1 and TRBJ1-1; the D gene is possibly TRBD1 (6 bases). Sequencing was performed on peripheral blood. CDR3 DNA sequence: TGCAGCGTTCTTAGGGGGATGGGGGGGACTGAAGCTTTCTTT. Amino acid sequence: CSVLRGMGGTEAFF.